This T cell receptor (beta chain) was profiled in a study of T cells in Graves' hyperthyroidism and ophthalmopathy. Study in general: Blood was drawn when the patient was first diagnosed and still untreated.

RNA transcripts served as the template for amplifying TCR beta CDR3 regions. The primer set for the first-round RT-PCR of the TCR CDR3 was HTBI. TCRdb reprocessed the multiplex PCR reads via MiXCR and lists one record per CDR3 protein. The sample carries 700,000 or so distinct CDR3 sequences, about 17% recorded once. Points from the study as a whole: Ophthalmopathy cases were set apart from stable hyperthyroidism by a 13 V-J model. Blood also showed most of the thyroid clonotypes that were expanded above 0.001.

A note on this clonotype: What it binds is not known.

The receptor was isolated from a man between 18 and 29 years old with Graves' hyperthyroidism. The sample taken for sequencing was blood.

The CDR3, as DNA: TGTGCCAGCAGCCAAGTTGGACAGGGGTACAATGAGCAGTTCTTC. This translates into CASSQVGQGYNEQFF. The V and J genes are TRBV14 and TRBJ2-1; 9 nucleotides align to TRBD1. Trimming at V came to 1 base and at J to 4 bases, leaving 2 bases not matched to a gene. Germline-derived CDR1 and CDR2 are SGHDN and FVKESK. The CDR3 covers 15 residues.